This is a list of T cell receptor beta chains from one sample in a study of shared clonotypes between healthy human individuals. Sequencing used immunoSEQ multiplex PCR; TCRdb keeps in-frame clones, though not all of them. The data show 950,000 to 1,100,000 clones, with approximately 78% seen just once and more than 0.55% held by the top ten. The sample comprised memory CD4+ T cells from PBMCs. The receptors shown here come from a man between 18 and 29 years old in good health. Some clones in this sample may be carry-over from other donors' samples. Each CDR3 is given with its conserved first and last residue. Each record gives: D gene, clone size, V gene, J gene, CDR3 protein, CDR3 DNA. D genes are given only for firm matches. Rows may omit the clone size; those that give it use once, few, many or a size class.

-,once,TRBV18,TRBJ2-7,CASSLATANSYEQYF,TGTGCCAGCTCACTGGCGACAGCGAACTCCTACGAGCAGTACTTC
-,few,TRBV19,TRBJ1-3,CASRPPNSGNTIYF,TGTGCCAGTCGTCCCCCTAACTCTGGAAACACCATATATTTT
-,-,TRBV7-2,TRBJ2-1,CASSLQPLTHNEQFF,TGTGCCAGCAGCCTTCAGCCTTTGACCCACAATGAGCAGTTCTTC
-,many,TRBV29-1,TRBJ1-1,CSADGSFLNTEAFF,TGCAGCGCCGACGGCTCCTTTCTGAACACTGAAGCTTTCTTT
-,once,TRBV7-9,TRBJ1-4,CASSLSGALEKLFF,TGTGCCAGCAGCTTATCTGGGGCGCTGGAAAAACTGTTTTTT
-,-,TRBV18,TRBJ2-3,CATLRGQGNTDTQYF,TGTGCCACCCTTCGGGGCCAGGGGAACACAGATACGCAGTATTTT
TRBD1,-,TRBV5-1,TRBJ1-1,CASSRQGGGTEAFF,TGCGCCAGCAGCCGCCAGGGGGGCGGAACTGAAGCTTTCTTT
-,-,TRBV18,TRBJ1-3,CASSLSGYDSGNTIYF,TGTGCCAGCTCACTATCAGGCTACGACTCTGGAAACACCATATATTTT
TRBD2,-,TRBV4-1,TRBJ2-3,CASSQETSSGVTQYF,TGCGCCAGCAGCCAAGAAACCTCTAGCGGGGTGACGCAGTATTTT
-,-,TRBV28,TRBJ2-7,CASSLGAPRLLYF,TGTGCCAGCAGTTTAGGGGCCCCGCGGTTACTGTACTTC
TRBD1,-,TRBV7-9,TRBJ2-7,CASSQQGVSEQYF,TGTGCCAGCAGCCAACAGGGGGTGAGCGAGCAGTACTTC
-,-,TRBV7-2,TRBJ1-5,CASSRGDGGNQPQHF,TGTGCCAGCAGCCGCGGAGACGGGGGCAATCAGCCCCAGCATTTT
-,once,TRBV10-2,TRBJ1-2,CASSESNLWEVVYGYTF,TGCGCCAGCAGTGAGTCGAATCTTTGGGAGGTGGTCTATGGCTACACCTTC
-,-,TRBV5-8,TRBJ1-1,CASSLGAVNTEAFF,TGTGCCAGCAGCTTGGGGGCTGTGAACACTGAAGCTTTCTTT
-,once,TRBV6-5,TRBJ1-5,CASSWGRNQPQHF,TGTGCCAGCAGTTGGGGTCGCAATCAGCCCCAGCATTTT
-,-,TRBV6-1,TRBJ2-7,CASSFGGRYEQYF,TGTGCCAGCAGTTTCGGGGGGCGGTACGAGCAGTACTTC